This T cell receptor (beta chain) originates from a study of blood T cells in healthy people across ages. Germline V gene data show CDR1 as LGHDT and CDR2 as YNNKEL (reference sequence). This CDR3 has 18 residues. PCR was performed a second time for about 7 to 12 cycles using a sample-barcoded 5' primer and a J-beta primer mix. TCRdb redid the calling of the 5' RACE reads with MiXCR, one entry per CDR3 protein. This table holds 630,000 or so distinct CDR3 sequences, about 30% found once. Notes on this clonotype: One end of the junction does not line up with germline, which may come from a read error.

The sequencing input was blood. This clonotype was sampled from a woman older than 75 in good health. This rearrangement joins TRBV3-1 to TRBJ1-6; D possibly corresponds to TRBD1 (6 bases). As DNA, the CDR3 is TGTGCCAACAGCCCCCATACGGGGGGGCCTTTCGATAATTCACCCCTCCACTTT. It yields the protein CANSPHTGGPFDNSPLHF.